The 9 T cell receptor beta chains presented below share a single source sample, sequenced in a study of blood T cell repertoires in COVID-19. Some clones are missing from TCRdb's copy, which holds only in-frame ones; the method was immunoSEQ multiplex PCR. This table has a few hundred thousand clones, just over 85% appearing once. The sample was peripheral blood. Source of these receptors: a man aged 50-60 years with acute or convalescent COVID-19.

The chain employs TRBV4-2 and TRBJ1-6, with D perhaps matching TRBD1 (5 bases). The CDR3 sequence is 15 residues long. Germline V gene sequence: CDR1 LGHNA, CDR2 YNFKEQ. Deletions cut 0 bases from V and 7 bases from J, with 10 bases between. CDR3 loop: CASSQDRVENSPLHF. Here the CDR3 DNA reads TGTGCCAGCAGCCAAGACAGGGTGGAAAATTCACCCCTCCACTTT.

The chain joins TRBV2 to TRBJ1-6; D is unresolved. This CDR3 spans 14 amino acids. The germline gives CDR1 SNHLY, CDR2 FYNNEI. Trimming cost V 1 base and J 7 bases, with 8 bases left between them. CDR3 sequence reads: CASSEGPVNSPLHF. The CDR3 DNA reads TGTGCCAGCAGTGAAGGCCCAGTAAATTCACCCCTCCACTTT.

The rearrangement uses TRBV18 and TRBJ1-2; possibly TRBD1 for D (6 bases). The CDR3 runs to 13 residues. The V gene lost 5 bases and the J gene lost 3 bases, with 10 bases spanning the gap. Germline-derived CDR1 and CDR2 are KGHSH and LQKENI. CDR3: CASSSGEYYGYTF. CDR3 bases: TGTGCCAGCTCATCAGGGGAGTACTATGGCTACACCTTC.

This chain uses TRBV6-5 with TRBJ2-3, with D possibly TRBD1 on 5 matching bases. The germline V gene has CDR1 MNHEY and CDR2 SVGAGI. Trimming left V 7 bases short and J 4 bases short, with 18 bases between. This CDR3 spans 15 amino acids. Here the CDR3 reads CASTIDPTRADTQYF. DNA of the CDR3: TGTGCCAGCACCATCGACCCCACCAGGGCAGATACGCAGTATTTT.

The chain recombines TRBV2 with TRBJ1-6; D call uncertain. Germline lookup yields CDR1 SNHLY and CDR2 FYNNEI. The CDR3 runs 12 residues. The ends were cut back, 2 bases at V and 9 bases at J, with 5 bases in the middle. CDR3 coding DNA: TGTGCCAGCAGTGAATCGGTTTCACCCCTCCACTTT. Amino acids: CASSESVSPLHF.

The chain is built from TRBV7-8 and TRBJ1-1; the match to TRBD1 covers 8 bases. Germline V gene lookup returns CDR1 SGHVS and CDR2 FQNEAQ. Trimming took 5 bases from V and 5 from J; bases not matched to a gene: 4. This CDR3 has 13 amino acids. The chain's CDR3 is CASSIQGDTEAFF. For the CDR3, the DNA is TGTGCCAGCAGCATACAGGGGGATACTGAAGCTTTCTTT.

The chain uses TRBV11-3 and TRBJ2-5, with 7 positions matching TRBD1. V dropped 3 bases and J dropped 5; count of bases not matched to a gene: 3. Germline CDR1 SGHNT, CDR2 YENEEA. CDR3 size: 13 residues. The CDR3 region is CASSFRGTETQYF. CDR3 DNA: TGTGCCAGCAGCTTCAGGGGGACCGAGACCCAGTACTTC.

This chain's CDR3 is CASSPLETGSYTDTQYF. CDR3 bases: TGCGCCAGCAGCCCCCTGGAGACAGGGAGCTACACAGATACGCAGTATTTT. This rearrangement joins TRBV4-1 to TRBJ2-3; 7 bases match TRBD1. The CDR3 contains 17 residues. The V gene's germline CDR1 is MGHRA and CDR2 YSYEKL. V lost 4 bases to trimming and J lost 2 bases; unmatched junction nucleotides: 12.

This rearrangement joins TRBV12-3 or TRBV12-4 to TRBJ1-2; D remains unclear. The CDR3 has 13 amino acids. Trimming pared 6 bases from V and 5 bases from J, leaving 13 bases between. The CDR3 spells CASRAEERYGYTF. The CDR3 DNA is TGTGCCAGCAGAGCAGAGGAACGGTATGGCTACACCTTC.